This T cell receptor (beta chain) was captured by sequencing in a study of blood T cell repertoires in COVID-19. Overall study: Sites in the United States, Italy and Spain provided acute and convalescent COVID-19 samples. The cDNA or gDNA used as material had been derived from T cells, B-cell-depleted T cells, or PBMCs.

This clone was detected once. Under the authors' procedure: How many nucleated cells were present was estimated from reference gene primer amplification. This table comes from immunoSEQ multiplex PCR, and its TCRdb copy is limited to in-frame clones, with some not included. V and J calls and clone size are given by that table; D and trimming were obtained from the DNA. In the table there are about 83,000 clones, 85% to 90% of which are singletons. Germline V lookup: CDR1 SGHAT, CDR2 FQNNGV. V was pared by 1 base and J by 0 bases, with 10 bases between. The CDR3 contains 16 residues. The rearrangement uses TRBV11-2 and TRBJ2-4; D is unresolved. What was sequenced was peripheral blood. This receptor was identified in an elderly man with active or convalescent COVID-19. The CDR3 sequence is CASSLGALLAKNIQYF. The CDR3 DNA reads TGTGCCAGCAGCTTAGGGGCGTTGTTAGCCAAAAACATTCAGTACTTC.